This TCR beta chain stems from a study of T-cell memory formation after mild COVID-19. TCRdb passed the 5' RACE reads through MiXCR, listing each CDR3 protein once. Among fewer than 600,000 distinct CDR3 sequences listed, about 20% were seen once. V was trimmed by 6 bases and J by 0 bases, leaving 12 bases between them. CDR1 and CDR2 from the germline V gene are SNHLY and FYNNEI. The CDR3 totals 15 residues. The chain employs TRBV2 and TRBJ1-5, with D tentatively TRBD1 (5 bases). The clonotype was recovered from an adult woman who had mild COVID-19 (a few samples of this study predate the infection). Cell type and time point are not known. The specimen sequenced was PBMCs or a T cell subset sorted from them (not recorded which). The CDR3 loop reads CASRETDNSNQPQHF. The CDR3 nucleotides are TGTGCCAGCAGGGAGACAGATAATAGCAATCAGCCCCAGCATTTT.